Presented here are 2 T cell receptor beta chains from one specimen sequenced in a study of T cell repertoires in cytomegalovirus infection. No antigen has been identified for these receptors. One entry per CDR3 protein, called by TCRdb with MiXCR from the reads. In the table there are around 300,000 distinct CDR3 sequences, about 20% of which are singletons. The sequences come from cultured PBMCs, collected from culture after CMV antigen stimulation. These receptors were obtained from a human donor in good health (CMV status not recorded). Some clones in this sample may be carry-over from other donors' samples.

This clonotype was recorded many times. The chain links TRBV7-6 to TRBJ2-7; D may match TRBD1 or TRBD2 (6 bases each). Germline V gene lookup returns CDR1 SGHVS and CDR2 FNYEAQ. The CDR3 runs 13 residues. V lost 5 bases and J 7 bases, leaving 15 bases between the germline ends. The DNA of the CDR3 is TGTGCCAGCAGCCTAGGGGGGACGGGGGAGCAGTACTTC. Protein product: CASSLGGTGEQYF. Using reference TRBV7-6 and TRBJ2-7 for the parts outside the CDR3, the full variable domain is GAGVSQSPRYKVTKRGQDVALRCDPISGHVSLYWYRQALGQGPEFLTYFNYEAQQDKSGLPNDRFSAERPEGSISTLTIQRTEQRDSAMYRCASSLGGTGEQYFGPGTRLTVT.

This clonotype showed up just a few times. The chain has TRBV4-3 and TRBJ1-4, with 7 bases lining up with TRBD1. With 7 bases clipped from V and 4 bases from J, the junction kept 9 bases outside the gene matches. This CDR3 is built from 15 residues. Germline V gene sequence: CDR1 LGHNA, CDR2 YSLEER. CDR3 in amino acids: CASTRGGGGNEKLFF. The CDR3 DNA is TGCGCCAGCACCCGAGGGGGCGGTGGTAATGAAAAACTGTTTTTT.